This T cell receptor (beta chain) was identified in a study of CD8 T cells in ankylosing spondylitis. Each CDR3 protein is one row after TCRdb ran MiXCR on the 5' RACE reads. This sample has approximately 350,000 distinct CDR3 sequences, with roughly 22% found just once. Germline V CDR1 and CDR2: SQVTM, ANQGSEA. V was cut by 6 bases and J by 4 bases, with 25 bases left in between. The CDR3 is made up of 18 amino acids. This clonotype was found a few times. Its antigen is unknown. Study-level points and caveats: Seemingly distinctive of ankylosing spondylitis blood was a TCR beta motif formed by eight highly homologous variants.

The origin of this receptor is a male donor with ankylosing spondylitis or in good health (not recorded which). The genes are TRBV29-1 and TRBJ2-6; D call uncertain. The sequenced material came from blood, either unsorted or a sorted T cell fraction (not recorded which). CDR3 residues: CSVLGGEARVYGANVLTF. CDR3 DNA sequence: TGCAGCGTACTGGGCGGTGAGGCGAGAGTTTACGGGGCCAACGTCCTGACTTTC.